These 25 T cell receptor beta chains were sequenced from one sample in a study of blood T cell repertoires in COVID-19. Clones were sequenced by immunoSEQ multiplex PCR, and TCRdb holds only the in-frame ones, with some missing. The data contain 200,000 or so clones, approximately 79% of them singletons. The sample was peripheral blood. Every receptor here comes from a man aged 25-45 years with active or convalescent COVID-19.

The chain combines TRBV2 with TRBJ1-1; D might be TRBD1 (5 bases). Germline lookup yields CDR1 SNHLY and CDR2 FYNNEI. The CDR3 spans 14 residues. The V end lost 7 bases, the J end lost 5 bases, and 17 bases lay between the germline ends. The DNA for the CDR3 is TGTGCCAGCACCGGACATCTGGAAGGGACTGAAGCTTTCTTT. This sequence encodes CASTGHLEGTEAFF.

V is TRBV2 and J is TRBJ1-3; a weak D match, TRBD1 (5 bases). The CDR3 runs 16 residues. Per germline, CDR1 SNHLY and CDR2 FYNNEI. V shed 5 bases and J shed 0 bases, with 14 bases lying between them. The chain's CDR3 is CASSSRPQGSGNTIYF. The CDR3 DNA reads TGTGCCAGCAGTTCAAGACCTCAGGGCTCTGGAAACACCATATATTTT.

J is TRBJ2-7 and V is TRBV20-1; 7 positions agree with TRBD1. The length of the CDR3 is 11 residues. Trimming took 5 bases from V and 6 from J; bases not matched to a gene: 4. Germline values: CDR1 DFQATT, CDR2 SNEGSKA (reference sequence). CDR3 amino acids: CSADRVGEQYV. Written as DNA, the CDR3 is TGCAGTGCTGACAGGGTAGGCGAGCAGTACGTC.

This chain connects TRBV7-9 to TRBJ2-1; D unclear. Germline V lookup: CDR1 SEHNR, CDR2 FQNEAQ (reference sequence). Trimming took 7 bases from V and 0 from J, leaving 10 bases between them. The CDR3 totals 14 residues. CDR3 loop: CASISPSSYNEQFF. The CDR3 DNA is TGTGCCAGCATTAGCCCGAGCTCCTACAATGAGCAGTTCTTC. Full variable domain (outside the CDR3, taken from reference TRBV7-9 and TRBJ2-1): DTGVSQNPRHKITKRGQNVTFRCDPISEHNRLYWYRQTLGQGPEFLTYFQNEAQLEKSRLLSDRFSAERPKGSFSTLEIQRTEQGDSAMYLCASISPSSYNEQFFGPGTRLTVL.

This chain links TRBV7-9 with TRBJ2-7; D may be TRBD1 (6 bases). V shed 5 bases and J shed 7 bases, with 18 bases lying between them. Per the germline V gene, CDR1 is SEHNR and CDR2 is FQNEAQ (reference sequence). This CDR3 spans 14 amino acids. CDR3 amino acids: CASSPDGVQGEQYF. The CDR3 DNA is TGTGCCAGCAGCCCCGACGGAGTTCAGGGGGAGCAGTACTTC.

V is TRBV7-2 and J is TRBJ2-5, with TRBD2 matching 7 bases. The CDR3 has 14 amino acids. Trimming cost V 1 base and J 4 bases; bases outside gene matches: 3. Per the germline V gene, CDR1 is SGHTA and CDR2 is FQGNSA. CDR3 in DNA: TGTGCCAGCAGCTTAGATACTAGCGTAGAGACCCAGTACTTC. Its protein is CASSLDTSVETQYF.

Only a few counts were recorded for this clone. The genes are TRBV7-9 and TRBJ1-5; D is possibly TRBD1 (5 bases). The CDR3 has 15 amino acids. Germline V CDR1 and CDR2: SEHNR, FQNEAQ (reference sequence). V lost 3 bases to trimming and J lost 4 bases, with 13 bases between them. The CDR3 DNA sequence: TGTGCCAGCAGCTTCGGGGGTGACCAGAATCAGCCCCAGCATTTT. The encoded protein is CASSFGGDQNQPQHF.

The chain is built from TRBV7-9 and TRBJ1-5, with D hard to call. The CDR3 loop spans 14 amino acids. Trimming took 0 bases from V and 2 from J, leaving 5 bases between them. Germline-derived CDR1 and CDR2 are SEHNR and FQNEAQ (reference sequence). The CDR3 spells CASSLALGNQPQHF. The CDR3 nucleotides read TGTGCCAGCAGCTTAGCGTTAGGCAATCAGCCCCAGCATTTT.

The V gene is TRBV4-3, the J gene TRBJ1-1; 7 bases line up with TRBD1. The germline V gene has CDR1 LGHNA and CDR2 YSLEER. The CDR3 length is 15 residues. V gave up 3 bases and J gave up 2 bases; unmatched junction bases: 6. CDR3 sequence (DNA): TGCGCCAGCAGCCAGGTTGACAGGGACAACACTGAAGCTTTCTTT. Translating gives CASSQVDRDNTEAFF.

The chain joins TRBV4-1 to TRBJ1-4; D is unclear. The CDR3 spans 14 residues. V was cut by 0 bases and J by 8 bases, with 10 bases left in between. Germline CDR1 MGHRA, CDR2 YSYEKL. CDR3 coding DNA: TGCGCCAGCAGCCAAGATAGCGGGGAGGAAAAACTGTTTTTT. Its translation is CASSQDSGEEKLFF.

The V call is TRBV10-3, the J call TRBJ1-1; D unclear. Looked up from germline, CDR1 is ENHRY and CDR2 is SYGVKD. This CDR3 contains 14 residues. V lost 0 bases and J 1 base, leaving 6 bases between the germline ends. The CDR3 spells CAISESARNTEAFF. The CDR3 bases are TGTGCCATCAGTGAGTCGGCAAGGAACACTGAAGCTTTCTTT.

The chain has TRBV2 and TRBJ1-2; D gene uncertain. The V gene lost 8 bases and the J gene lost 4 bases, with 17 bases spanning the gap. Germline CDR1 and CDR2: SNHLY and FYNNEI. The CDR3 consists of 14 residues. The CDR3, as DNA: TGTGCCAGCGACCTCCTATCGGGGAGCTATGGCTACACCTTC. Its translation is CASDLLSGSYGYTF.

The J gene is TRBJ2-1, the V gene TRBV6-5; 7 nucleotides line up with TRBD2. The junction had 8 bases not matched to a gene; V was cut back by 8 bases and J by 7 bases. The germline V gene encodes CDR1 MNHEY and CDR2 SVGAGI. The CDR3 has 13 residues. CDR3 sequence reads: CASGLAGINEQFF. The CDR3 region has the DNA TGTGCCAGCGGCTTAGCGGGTATTAATGAGCAGTTCTTC.

CDR3 bases: TGTGCCAGCAGGGGCTCGGACAGGGACTCTGCCCCTTATAATTCACCCCTCCACTTT. This sequence encodes CASRGSDRDSAPYNSPLHF. The V gene is TRBV2, the J gene TRBJ1-6; 8 bases align to TRBD1. CDR1 is SNHLY and CDR2 is FYNNEI in the germline V gene. Trimming at V came to 6 bases and at J to 4 bases, leaving 17 bases not matched to a gene. This CDR3 contains 19 residues.

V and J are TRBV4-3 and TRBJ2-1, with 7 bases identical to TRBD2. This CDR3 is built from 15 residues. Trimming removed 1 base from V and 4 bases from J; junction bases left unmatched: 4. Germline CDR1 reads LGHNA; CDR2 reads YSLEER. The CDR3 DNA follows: TGCGCCAGCAGCCAAGGGCTAGCGGTGTACAATGAGCAGTTCTTC. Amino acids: CASSQGLAVYNEQFF.

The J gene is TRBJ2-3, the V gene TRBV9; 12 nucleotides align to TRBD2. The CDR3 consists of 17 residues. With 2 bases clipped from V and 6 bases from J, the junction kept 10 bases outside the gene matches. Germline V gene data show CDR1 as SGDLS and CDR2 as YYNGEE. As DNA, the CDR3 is TGTGCCAGCAGCGTGTCCCCTAGCGGGGGGGCAACTGATACGCAGTATTTT. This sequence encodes CASSVSPSGGATDTQYF. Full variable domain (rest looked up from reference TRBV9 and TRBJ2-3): DSGVTQTPKHLITATGQRVTLRCSPRSGDLSVYWYQQSLDQGLQFLIQYYNGEERAKGNILERFSAQQFPDLHSELNLSSLELGDSALYFCASSVSPSGGATDTQYFGPGTRLTVL.

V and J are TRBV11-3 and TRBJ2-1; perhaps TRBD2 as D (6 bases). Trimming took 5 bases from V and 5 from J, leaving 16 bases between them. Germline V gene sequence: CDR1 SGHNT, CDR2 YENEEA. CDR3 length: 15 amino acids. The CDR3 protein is CASSPPGTGHNEQFF. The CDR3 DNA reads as TGTGCCAGCAGCCCCCCCGGGACTGGACACAATGAGCAGTTCTTC.

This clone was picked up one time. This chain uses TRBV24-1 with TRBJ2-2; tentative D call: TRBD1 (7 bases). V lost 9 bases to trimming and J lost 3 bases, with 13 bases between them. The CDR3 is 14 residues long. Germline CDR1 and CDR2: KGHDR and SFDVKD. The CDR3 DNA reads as TGTGCCACCCGGACTACAGGGGACACCGGGGAGCTGTTTTTT. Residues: CATRTTGDTGELFF.

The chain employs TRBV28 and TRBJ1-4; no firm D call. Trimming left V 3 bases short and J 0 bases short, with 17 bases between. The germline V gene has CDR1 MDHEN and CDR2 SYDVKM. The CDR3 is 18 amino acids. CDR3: CASSFLWGGGSTNEKLFF. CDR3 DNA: TGTGCCAGCAGTTTTCTGTGGGGAGGAGGGTCAACTAATGAAAAACTGTTTTTT.

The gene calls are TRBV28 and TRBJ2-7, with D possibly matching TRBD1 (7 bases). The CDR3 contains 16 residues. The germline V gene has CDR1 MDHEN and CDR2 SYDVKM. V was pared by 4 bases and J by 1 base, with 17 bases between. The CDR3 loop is CASSSRQGAGSYEQYV. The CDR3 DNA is TGTGCCAGCAGTTCCCGACAGGGCGCGGGGTCCTACGAGCAGTACGTC.

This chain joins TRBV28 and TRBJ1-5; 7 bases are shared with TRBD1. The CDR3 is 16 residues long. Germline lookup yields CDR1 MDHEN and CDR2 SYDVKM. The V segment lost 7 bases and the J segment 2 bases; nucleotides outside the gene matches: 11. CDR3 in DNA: TGTGCCAGCACCGTACCCAAGGGGGCACGCAATCAGCCCCAGCATTTT. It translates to CASTVPKGARNQPQHF.

CDR3 nucleotides: TGTGCCAGTAGTATAGTCCCTCCCCCCCGGGATGATGGCTACACCTTC. Translated: CASSIVPPPRDDGYTF. The rearrangement joins TRBV19 to TRBJ1-2; the D is unclear. CDR1 and CDR2 (germline): LNHDA, SQIVND (reference sequence). Trimming pared 1 base from V and 6 bases from J, leaving 18 bases between. This CDR3 contains 16 residues.

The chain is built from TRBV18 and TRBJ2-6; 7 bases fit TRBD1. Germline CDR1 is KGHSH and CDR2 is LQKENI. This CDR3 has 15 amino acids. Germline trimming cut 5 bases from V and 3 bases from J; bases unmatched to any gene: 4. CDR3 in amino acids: CASSEQGYGANVLTF. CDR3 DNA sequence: TGTGCCAGCTCAGAACAGGGGTATGGGGCCAACGTCCTGACTTTC. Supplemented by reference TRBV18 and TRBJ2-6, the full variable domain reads NAGVMQNPRHLVRRRGQEARLRCSPMKGHSHVYWYRQLPEEGLKFMVYLQKENIIDESGMPKERFSAEFPKEGPSILRIQQVVRGDSAAYFCASSEQGYGANVLTFGAGSRLTVL.

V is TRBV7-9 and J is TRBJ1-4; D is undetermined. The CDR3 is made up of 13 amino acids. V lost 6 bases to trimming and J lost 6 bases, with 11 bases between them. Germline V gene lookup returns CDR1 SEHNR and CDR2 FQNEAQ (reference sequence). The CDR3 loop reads CASRGVQDEKLFF. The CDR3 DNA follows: TGTGCCAGCAGAGGCGTTCAGGATGAAAAACTGTTTTTT.

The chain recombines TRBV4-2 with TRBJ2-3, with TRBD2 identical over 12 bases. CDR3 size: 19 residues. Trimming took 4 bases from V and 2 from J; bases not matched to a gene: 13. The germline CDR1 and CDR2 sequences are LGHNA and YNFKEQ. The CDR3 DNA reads TGTGCCAGCAGCCTTCACCAAGGGCTAGCGGGGGGGTACACAGATACGCAGTATTTT. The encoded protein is CASSLHQGLAGGYTDTQYF.